The next 25 T cell receptor beta chains were all read from a single sample in a study of Ad26.COV2.S vaccination and SARS-CoV-2 variants (dated by TCRdb to the early 2020s). Libraries were prepared through the immunoSEQ multiplex PCR assay. TCRdb obtained this table from immuneACCESS and retained in-frame rearrangements with V and J assigned. These tables miss some clones; where compared with another copy, unresolved V genes account for less than half of the shortfall, and the remainder is unexplained. The sample table shows hundreds of thousands of clones, and less than 90% are seen once. Together, the top ten hold 6.4% of the sample. The treatment or condition tag for this specimen amounts to: over 15 received Ad26.COV2.S at low or high dose, single or two shots; about five received placebo; per-sample allocation not given. For vaccine and placebo recipients, repertoires were sequenced using samples collected on day 63 after the first injection.

The material was peripheral blood, obtained in a trial of Ad26.COV2.S vaccine versus placebo. These receptors were taken from a person aged 18-60 years who received the Ad26.COV2.S COVID-19 vaccine or a placebo.

CDR3 coding DNA: TGTGCCAGCAGCCCACCCGGCGGGGGGAACAATGAGCAGTTCTTC. Translated: CASSPPGGGNNEQFF. This chain joins TRBV14 and TRBJ2-1; TRBD2 matches at 8 bases. Trimming cost V 4 bases and J 5 bases; bases outside gene matches: 7. The CDR3 has 15 amino acids. The germline gives CDR1 SGHDN, CDR2 FVKESK.

The rearrangement uses TRBV7-2 and TRBJ2-7; D tentatively fits TRBD1 or TRBD2 (5 bases each). Between the trimmed V and J ends, which lost 1 base and 1 base, there was a span of 11 bases. This CDR3 is built from 15 residues. Germline V gives CDR1 SGHTA, CDR2 FQGNSA. The CDR3 DNA reads TGTGCCAGCAGCTTAGACCGGGACGGATCCTACGAGCAGTACTTC. It yields the protein CASSLDRDGSYEQYF.

The chain employs TRBV5-1 and TRBJ1-4, with D uncertain. Per germline, CDR1 SGHRS and CDR2 YFSETQ. Trimming pared 6 bases from V and 4 bases from J, leaving 13 bases between. CDR3 length equals 14 residues. CDR3 in amino acids: CASKSGRGNEKLFF. CDR3 nucleotide sequence: TGCGCCAGCAAGTCGGGCAGAGGTAATGAAAAACTGTTTTTT.

The gene calls are TRBV6-5 and TRBJ1-1, with D maybe TRBD1 (5 bases). V lost 0 bases to trimming and J lost 7 bases, with 12 bases between them. Germline V gene sequence: CDR1 MNHEY, CDR2 SVGAGI. This CDR3 comprises 14 residues. As DNA, the CDR3 is TGTGCCAGCAGTTACTCGACCGCAAGGGGTGAAGCTTTCTTT. It codes for CASSYSTARGEAFF.

The V call is TRBV6-5, the J call TRBJ1-5, with D unclear. Trimming stripped 10 bases from V and 6 bases from J, with 16 bases between. The germline gives CDR1 MNHEY, CDR2 SVGAGI. The CDR3 runs to 13 residues. As DNA, the CDR3 is TGTGCCATAAAGACTGAGGAAGGTCAGCCCCAGCATTTT. Protein sequence: CAIKTEEGQPQHF.

As DNA, the CDR3 is TGTGCCAGCAGCTCTGGCTCTTTTACAGGGTTGTCGGACGAGCAGTACTTC. Protein: CASSSGSFTGLSDEQYF. The gene calls are TRBV5-5 and TRBJ2-7; D is possibly TRBD1 (6 bases). CDR1 is SGHKS and CDR2 is YYEKEE in the germline V gene (reference sequence). The CDR3 sequence is 17 residues long. V was shortened by 3 bases and J by 5 bases, with 24 bases between the two germline ends.

The rearrangement joins TRBV7-3 to TRBJ2-2, with no clear D. Germline V CDR1 and CDR2: SGHTA, FQGTGA. CDR3 length: 14 amino acids. V lost 3 bases and J lost 6, with 11 bases in between. CDR3 amino acids: CASSLGSTAGELFF. In DNA form, the CDR3 reads TGTGCCAGCAGCTTGGGTTCGACCGCCGGGGAGCTGTTTTTT.

The chain recombines TRBV2 with TRBJ2-2; D remains unclear. This CDR3 has 11 residues. With 4 bases removed from V and 11 bases from J, the gap between germline ends came to 8 bases. Germline CDR1 reads SNHLY; CDR2 reads FYNNEI. CDR3: CASSVYEELFF. The CDR3 nucleotides are TGTGCCAGCAGTGTTTACGAAGAGCTGTTTTTT. The variable domain in full, with the rest retrieved from reference TRBV2 and TRBJ2-2, is EPEVTQTPSHQVTQMGQEVILRCVPISNHLYFYWYRQILGQKVEFLVSFYNNEISEKSEIFDDQFSVERPDGSNFTLKIRSTKLEDSAMYFCASSVYEELFFGEGSRLTVL.

The CDR3 loop is CASSQGDRGPYNEQFF. CDR3 coding DNA: TGTGCCAGCAGTCAGGGGGACAGGGGGCCCTACAATGAGCAGTTCTTC. This rearrangement joins TRBV28 to TRBJ2-1, with 12 bases that match TRBD1. Germline V gene lookup returns CDR1 MDHEN and CDR2 SYDVKM. The V segment lost 5 bases and the J segment 2 bases; nucleotides outside the gene matches: 4. CDR3 length: 16 amino acids. The variable domain in full, completed from reference TRBV28 and TRBJ2-1, reads DVKVTQSSRYLVKRTGEKVFLECVQDMDHENMFWYRQDPGLGLRLIYFSYDVKMKEKGDIPEGYSVSREKKERFSLILESASTNQTSMYLCASSQGDRGPYNEQFFGPGTRLTVL.

This rearrangement joins TRBV18 to TRBJ2-7, with TRBD1 identical over 10 bases. The CDR3 is 14 residues long. Germline V gene lookup returns CDR1 KGHSH and CDR2 LQKENI. After removal of 2 bases from V and 6 bases from J, the junction contained 4 bases not matched to a gene. Here the CDR3 DNA reads TGTGCCAGCTCACCAGGGACAGGGGTTATCGAGCAGTACTTC. Protein product: CASSPGTGVIEQYF.

The V gene is TRBV9, the J gene TRBJ1-6; D gene uncertain. The germline V gene has CDR1 SGDLS and CDR2 YYNGEE. CDR3 length equals 14 residues. The V and J ends lost 0 bases and 6 bases respectively, with 7 bases between them. This chain's CDR3 is CASSVEQTNSPLHF. CDR3 DNA: TGTGCCAGCAGCGTAGAACAGACTAATTCACCCCTCCACTTT.

V usage is TRBV27 and J usage is TRBJ2-7; 10 nucleotides match TRBD2. The ends lost 6 bases at V and 3 bases at J; junction bases unmatched: 11. This CDR3 contains 16 residues. Germline V gene lookup returns CDR1 MNHEY and CDR2 SMNVEV (reference sequence). In DNA form, the CDR3 reads TGTGCCAGCAGCCTTTCTCCTAGCGGGGGCAACTACGAGCAGTACTTC. Translation gives CASSLSPSGGNYEQYF.

The V call is TRBV19, the J call TRBJ2-3, with TRBD1 matching 9 bases. Per the germline V gene, CDR1 is LNHDA and CDR2 is SQIVND (reference sequence). The CDR3 sequence is 15 residues long. Trimming at V came to 5 bases and at J to 5 bases, leaving 8 bases not matched to a gene. For the CDR3, the DNA is TGTGCCAGTAGTTCTAGACAGGGGGGAGGAGATACGCAGTATTTT. It is translated as CASSSRQGGGDTQYF.

This clone has only one observation. The CDR3 DNA reads TGTGCCAGCAGTAACAGGGGAGGCATGGCTAATGAAAAACTGTTTTTT. Amino acids: CASSNRGGMANEKLFF. The rearrangement links TRBV27 to TRBJ1-4; 7 positions match TRBD1. The CDR3 loop spans 16 amino acids. Germline-derived CDR1 and CDR2 are MNHEY and SMNVEV (reference sequence). The J segment lost 3 bases and the V segment lost 5 bases, leaving 9 bases of the junction unmatched.

V is TRBV28 and J is TRBJ2-5; 12 positions match TRBD2. The CDR3 extends over 17 amino acids. Germline trimming cut 5 bases from V and 5 bases from J; bases unmatched to any gene: 12. CDR1 is MDHEN and CDR2 is SYDVKM in the germline V gene. The CDR3 coding sequence is TGTGCCAGCAGTATGGGGGCTAGCGGGAGGGCCCTTGAGACCCAGTACTTC. Translating it yields CASSMGASGRALETQYF.

The chain employs TRBV28 and TRBJ2-3, with TRBD1 matching 9 bases. The length of the CDR3 is 15 residues. From germline, CDR1 is MDHEN and CDR2 SYDVKM. V trimming: 5 bases; J trimming: 4 bases; junction bases outside the gene matches: 7. The CDR3 DNA is TGTGCCAGCAGTCCGGCCGGACAGGGGCCAGATACGCAGTATTTT. Translating it yields CASSPAGQGPDTQYF.

The V call is TRBV11-3, the J call TRBJ1-1; D remains unclear. This CDR3 spans 13 amino acids. Germline V gene data show CDR1 as SGHNT and CDR2 as YENEEA. Trimming left V 2 bases short and J 1 base short, with 5 bases between. As DNA, the CDR3 is TGTGCCAGCAGCTTACAGAGGAACACTGAAGCTTTCTTT. As protein: CASSLQRNTEAFF.

The chain employs TRBV20-1 and TRBJ1-1, with 8 bases matching TRBD1. The CDR3 contains 14 residues. The germline gives CDR1 DFQATT, CDR2 SNEGSKA (reference sequence). V was pared by 3 bases and J by 1 base, with 4 bases of the junction left unmatched. CDR3 DNA: TGCAGTGCTAGTGCAGGGACAGGGAACACTGAAGCTTTCTTT. Translating it yields CSASAGTGNTEAFF.

The J gene is TRBJ2-7, the V gene TRBV6-5; 7 nucleotides agree with TRBD2. Germline CDR1 is MNHEY and CDR2 is SVGAGI. The V gene end was trimmed by 6 bases and the J gene end by 4 bases; junction bases not matched to a gene: 9. The CDR3 is made up of 14 amino acids. CDR3 sequence: CASRTGTKLYEQYF. In DNA form, the CDR3 reads TGTGCCAGCAGAACCGGGACTAAGCTTTACGAGCAGTACTTC.

The J gene is TRBJ2-1, the V gene TRBV19; 8 bases fit TRBD1. Trimming at V came to 3 bases and at J to 6 bases, leaving 7 bases not matched to a gene. CDR1 is LNHDA and CDR2 is SQIVND in the germline V gene (reference sequence). The CDR3 is made up of 15 amino acids. The CDR3 DNA sequence: TGTGCCAGTAGTATGCCGGGACAGGTTGGCAATGAGCAGTTCTTC. Its protein is CASSMPGQVGNEQFF.

V and J are TRBV19 and TRBJ2-1; D might be TRBD1 or TRBD2, each matching 5 bases. The germline V and J ends were trimmed by 1 base and 5 bases, with 12 bases remaining between them. In germline, CDR1 is LNHDA, CDR2 SQIVND (reference sequence). The CDR3 is 15 amino acids. The chain's CDR3 is CASSIARGQDNEQFF. CDR3 DNA sequence: TGTGCCAGTAGTATAGCTCGGGGCCAAGACAATGAGCAGTTCTTC.

V is TRBV5-6 and J is TRBJ2-2, with TRBD1 as a possible D gene (6 bases). The CDR3 is 15 residues long. Germline V lookup: CDR1 SGHDT, CDR2 YYEEEE. Trimming removed 5 bases from V and 4 bases from J, with 15 bases in between. CDR3 DNA: TGTGCCAGCAGACTTCAGGGGCCGGGCACCGGGGAGCTGTTTTTT. Translation gives CASRLQGPGTGELFF.

The J gene is TRBJ1-4, the V gene TRBV7-2, with D unresolved. V shed 5 bases and J shed 6 bases, with 16 bases lying between them. Germline CDR1 SGHTA, CDR2 FQGNSA. The CDR3 loop spans 15 amino acids. CDR3 protein: CASSPDPSRDEKLFF. CDR3 bases: TGTGCCAGCAGCCCAGACCCCTCAAGGGATGAAAAACTGTTTTTT.

The rearrangement joins TRBV24-1 to TRBJ2-1; tentatively, D is TRBD2 (6 bases). V lost 3 bases, J lost 7 bases, and 12 bases lay in between. CDR3 size: 14 residues. Germline CDR1 and CDR2: KGHDR and SFDVKD. The CDR3 nucleotides are TGTGCCACCAGTGATAGCGGAGGGGATAATGAGCAGTTCTTC. It is translated as CATSDSGGDNEQFF.

The gene calls are TRBV7-8 and TRBJ2-1; TRBD2 is a possible D gene (5 bases). The V gene lost 2 bases and the J gene lost 3 bases, with 8 bases spanning the gap. This CDR3 is 14 amino acids long. Germline-derived CDR1 and CDR2 are SGHVS and FQNEAQ. CDR3 in amino acids: CASSLTRVYNEQFF. CDR3 nucleotide sequence: TGTGCCAGCAGCTTAACGCGGGTCTACAATGAGCAGTTCTTC.